The sequence of this T cell receptor (beta chain) was determined in a study of cytomegalovirus exposure and HLA in healthy donors. Study background: Earlier, fewer than 130 million unique TCR beta sequences were recovered from roughly 200 million T cells by an analysis. The study's findings and limits: Per a prior analysis, the majority of TCR beta V segments were productive roughly 90% or roughly 30% of the time. In a later analysis, most CMV-associated TCR beta chains appeared HLA-restricted. Specificity of a few CMV-associated chains for CMV antigens was verified in vitro.

V lost 0 bases to trimming and J lost 2 bases, with 6 bases between them. Per germline, CDR1 MGHRA and CDR2 YSYEKL. The CDR3 loop spans 14 amino acids. PCR amplification relied on 60 Vbeta primers (plus 13 Jbeta primers). Generated by immunoSEQ multiplex PCR, the TCRdb table keeps only in-frame clones and is missing some. The sample yields about 130,000 clones, about 10% seen once. This clone was observed a few times. What it recognizes is unknown. Material: PBMCs. This sequence joins TRBV4-1 and TRBJ2-3, with D uncertain. This receptor was obtained from a woman between 18 and 30 years old in good health and CMV-seropositive. CDR3 DNA: TGCGCCAGCAGCCAAGAGTCCGTCACAGATACGCAGTATTTT. Translation gives CASSQESVTDTQYF.